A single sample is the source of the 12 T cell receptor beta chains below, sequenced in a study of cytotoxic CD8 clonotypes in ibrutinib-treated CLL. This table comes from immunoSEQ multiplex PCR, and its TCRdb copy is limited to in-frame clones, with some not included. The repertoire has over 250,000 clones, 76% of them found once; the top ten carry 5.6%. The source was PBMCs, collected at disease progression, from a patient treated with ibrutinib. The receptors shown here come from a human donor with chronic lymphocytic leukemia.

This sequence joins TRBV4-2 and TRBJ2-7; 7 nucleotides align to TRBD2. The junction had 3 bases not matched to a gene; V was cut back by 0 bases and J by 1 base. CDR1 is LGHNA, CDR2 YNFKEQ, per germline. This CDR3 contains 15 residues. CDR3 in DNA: TGTGCCAGCAGCCAAGATCAGCGGGAATCCTACGAGCAGTACTTC. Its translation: CASSQDQRESYEQYF.

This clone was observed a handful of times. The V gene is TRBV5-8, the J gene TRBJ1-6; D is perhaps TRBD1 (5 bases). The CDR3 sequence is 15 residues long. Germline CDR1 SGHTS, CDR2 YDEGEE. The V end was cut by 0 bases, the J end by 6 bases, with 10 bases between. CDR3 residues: CASSLGTQVNSPLHF. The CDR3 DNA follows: TGTGCCAGCAGCTTGGGTACACAGGTTAATTCACCCCTCCACTTT.

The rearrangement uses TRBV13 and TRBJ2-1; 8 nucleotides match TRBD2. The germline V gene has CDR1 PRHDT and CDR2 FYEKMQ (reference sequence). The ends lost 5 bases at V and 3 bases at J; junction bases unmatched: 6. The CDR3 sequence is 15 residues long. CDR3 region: CASSQGLGGYNEQFF. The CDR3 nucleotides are TGTGCCAGCAGCCAGGGACTAGGGGGCTACAATGAGCAGTTCTTC.

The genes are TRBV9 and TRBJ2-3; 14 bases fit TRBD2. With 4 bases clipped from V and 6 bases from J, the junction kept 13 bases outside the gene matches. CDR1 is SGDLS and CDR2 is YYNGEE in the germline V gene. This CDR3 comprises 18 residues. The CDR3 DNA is TGTGCCAGCAGCCCAGGACTAGCGGGGGGCCCACCCATGGATACGCAGTATTTT. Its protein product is CASSPGLAGGPPMDTQYF.

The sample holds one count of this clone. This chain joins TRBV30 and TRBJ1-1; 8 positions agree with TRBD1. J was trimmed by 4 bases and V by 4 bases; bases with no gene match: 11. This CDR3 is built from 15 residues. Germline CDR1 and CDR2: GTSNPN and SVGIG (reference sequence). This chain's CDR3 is CAWTGGEPPGTEAFF. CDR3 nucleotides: TGTGCCTGGACAGGGGGCGAACCCCCGGGCACTGAAGCTTTCTTT.

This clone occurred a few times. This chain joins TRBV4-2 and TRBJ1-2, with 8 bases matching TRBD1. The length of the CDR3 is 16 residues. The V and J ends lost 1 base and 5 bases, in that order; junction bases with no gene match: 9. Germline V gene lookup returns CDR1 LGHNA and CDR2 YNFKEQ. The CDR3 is CASSQGRPGGGYGYTF. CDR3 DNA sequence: TGTGCCAGCAGCCAAGGTCGGCCAGGGGGCGGGTATGGCTACACCTTC.

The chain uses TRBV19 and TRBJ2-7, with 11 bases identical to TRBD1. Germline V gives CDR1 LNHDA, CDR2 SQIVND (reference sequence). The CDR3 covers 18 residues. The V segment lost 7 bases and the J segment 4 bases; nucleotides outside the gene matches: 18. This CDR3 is CASKVRDRGVEGVYEQYF. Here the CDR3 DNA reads TGTGCCAGTAAGGTCAGGGACAGGGGGGTGGAGGGAGTGTACGAGCAGTACTTC.

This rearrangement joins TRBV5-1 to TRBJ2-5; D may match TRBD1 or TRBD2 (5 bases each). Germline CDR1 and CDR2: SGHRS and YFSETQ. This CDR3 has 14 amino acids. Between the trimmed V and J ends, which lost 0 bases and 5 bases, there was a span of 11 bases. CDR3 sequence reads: CASSLAGDGETQYF. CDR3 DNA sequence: TGCGCCAGCAGCTTGGCCGGGGACGGCGAGACCCAGTACTTC. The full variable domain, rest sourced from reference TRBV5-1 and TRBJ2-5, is KAGVTQTPRYLIKTRGQQVTLSCSPISGHRSVSWYQQTPGQGLQFLFEYFSETQRNKGNFPGRFSGRQFSNSRSEMNVSTLELGDSALYLCASSLAGDGETQYFGPGTRLLVL.

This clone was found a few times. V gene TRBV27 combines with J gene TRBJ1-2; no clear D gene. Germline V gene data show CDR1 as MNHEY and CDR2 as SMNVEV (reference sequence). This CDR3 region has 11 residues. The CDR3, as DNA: TGTGCTCGCGTGACGCCTATGAGCTACACCTTC. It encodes CARVTPMSYTF.

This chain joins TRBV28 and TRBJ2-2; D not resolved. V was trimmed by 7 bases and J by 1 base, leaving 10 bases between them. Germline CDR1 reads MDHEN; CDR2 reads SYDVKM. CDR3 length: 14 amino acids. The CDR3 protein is CASNPQGNTGELFF. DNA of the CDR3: TGTGCCAGCAACCCACAAGGGAACACCGGGGAGCTGTTTTTT.

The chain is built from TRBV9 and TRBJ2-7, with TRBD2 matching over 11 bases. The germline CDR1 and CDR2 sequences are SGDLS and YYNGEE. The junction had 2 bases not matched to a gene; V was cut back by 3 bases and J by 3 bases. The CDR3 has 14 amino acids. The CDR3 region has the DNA TGTGCCAGCAGCGCTAGCGGGGGGATCTACGAGCAGTACTTC. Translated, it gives CASSASGGIYEQYF.

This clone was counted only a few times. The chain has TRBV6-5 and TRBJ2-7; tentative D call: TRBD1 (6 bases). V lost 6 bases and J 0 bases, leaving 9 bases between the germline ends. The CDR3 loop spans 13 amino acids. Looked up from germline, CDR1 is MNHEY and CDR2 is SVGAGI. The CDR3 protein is CASSYRVSYEQYF. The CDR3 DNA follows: TGTGCCAGCAGCTACAGGGTCTCCTACGAGCAGTACTTC.